This TCR beta chain emerged from a study of blood T cell repertoires in COVID-19. Study-level background: Samples representing acute and convalescent COVID-19 were sourced from the United States, Italy and Spain. Sources were T cells, B-cell-depleted T cells, or PBMCs; the material itself was cDNA or gDNA.

Original handling: It was from reference gene primer amplification that nucleated cell counts were estimated. Profiled with immunoSEQ multiplex PCR; TCRdb holds only in-frame clones, not every one. That table is the source of V, J and clone size, and D and trimming were worked out from the DNA. The table includes some 130,000 clones, 70% to 90% detected once. V was clipped by 4 bases and J by 1 base, with 11 bases between them. CDR1 SGHRS and CDR2 YFSETQ come from the germline V gene. CDR3 length equals 14 residues. This clone showed up just a few times. The sequencing input was peripheral blood. The chain uses TRBV5-1 and TRBJ1-1, with D maybe TRBD1 (6 bases). The TCR was taken from a man aged 50 to 59 with acute or convalescent COVID-19. In DNA, the CDR3 is TGCGCCAGCAGCCTCGGGACATCGAACACTGAAGCTTTCTTT. It yields the protein CASSLGTSNTEAFF.